This T cell receptor beta chain appears in the sequencing data of a study of radiation and T cells in renal cell carcinoma (dated by TCRdb to the early 2020s). General notes on the study: Samples were obtained from a clinical trial, in which 15 Gy stereotactic body radiation therapy was delivered to primary renal cell carcinomas and nephrectomy was performed 4 weeks later. In total, 50 to 60 samples, comprising 26 tumors and around 27 peripheral blood samples, were subjected to TCR beta sequencing. A total of 4 million to 5 million unique CDR3 nucleotide sequences, encoding roughly 2.7 million unique CDR3 amino acid sequences, were found across all 50 or so samples.

The time point label corresponds to: baseline pretreatment blood. Explained via the paper, the treatment or condition label denotes: 15 Gy SBRT to primary tumor, nephrectomy 4 weeks later. To follow tumor-enriched clonotypes, peripheral blood was collected serially from radiation-treated patients at baseline and again at 2 weeks and 4 weeks after SBRT. Every patient's renal cell carcinoma showed clear cell pathology. The QIAamp DNA Blood Mini Kit (Qiagen) was used to prepare genomic DNA for TCR sequencing. Samples were included in the analyses only if all quality control checks were passed. On this clone: It has no known antigen specificity. No much larger clone is present one base from it, and per-base qualities are unavailable.

The immunoSEQ kit was used, according to the manufacturer's recommendations, to generate TCR beta libraries from genomic DNA. For library preparation, a first multiplex PCR was performed with proprietary primers, followed by a second PCR in which unique barcodes were added, and bead cleanups were performed after each round. Each sample batch included a kit-provided positive control reaction and a negative control reaction. The final libraries were assessed on an Agilent 4200 TapeStation D1000 ScreenTape, pooled by volume, and quantified by qPCR. Sequencing was performed on an Illumina NextSeq500 with a MidOutput 150-cycle cartridge, and 156 Read1 and 15 Index1 cycles were run with kit custom primers. The pooled library was loaded at 0.9 to 1 pM with a roughly 22% PhiX control spike-in. The paper's processing steps were these. Vendor-processed data were analyzed in R, and a clonotype was defined as all T cells sharing the same CDR3 nucleotide sequence. In the clone abundance analyses, frequencies were normalized to the 10,000 most abundant clones in each sample. Public T cell clones, which averaged fewer than five per sample, were excluded before analysis. A difference in abundance of at least 32-fold between compartments was used to define tumor-enriched and baseline blood-enriched clonotypes. Clonotypes expanded or contracted between blood time points were identified with a beta-binomial differential abundance model. Tumor-blood repertoire similarity was measured with the Baroni-Urbani and Buser coefficient, and groups were compared using two-tailed Wilcoxon tests in R. TCRdb mirrors the immuneACCESS table, restricted to in-frame sequences. Some clones are absent from its copies; in checked studies, under half trace to an unresolved V gene, and the reason for the others is unknown. V and J calls and clone size are given by that table; D and trimming were obtained from the DNA. The sample profile shows some 50,000 clones; 65% to 90% of them were found once. The leading ten clones occupy roughly 33% of the sample.

Broader findings and caveats from the paper: Tracking of blood repertoire dynamics stopped at about 27 days after treatment, with no follow-up past that point. The single-armed trial design could not address effects of radiation dose or scheduling on the TCR repertoire. Because pretreatment tumor biopsies were not available, the baseline intratumoral presence of clonotypes could not be determined. Top tumor clonotypes rose in blood from baseline to 2 weeks post-radiation, then contracted by 4 weeks, suggesting transient expansion of tumor-resident clones.

CDR1 MGHRA and CDR2 YSYEKL were looked up in the germline V gene. Spanning cysteine to phenylalanine, the CDR3 consists of 12 amino acids. Only CDR3 DNA remains: 36 bases, in frame from the first base. V is pared back by 3 bases and J by 6 bases, with 5 bases lying between the germline termini. Recombination linked TRBV4-1 to TRBJ2-2; confidence is insufficient to name the D gene. This sequence was found in a woman in her 70s with renal cell carcinoma. The sample was blood, taken from a patient whose treatment included radiotherapy and nephrectomy. The DNA sequence reads TGCGCCAGCAGCCAGACCGCCGGGGAGCTGTTTTTT. Translated, it gives CASSQTAGELFF.